The 23 T cell receptor beta chains below come from one sample, sequenced in a study of vaccination effects on CD4 cells after COVID-19. This table comes from immunoSEQ multiplex PCR, and its TCRdb copy is limited to in-frame clones, with some not included. The repertoire consists of over 30,000 clones, with roughly 78% occurring once and the leading ten covering more than 1.3%. Viral peptide pool expansion of antigen-specific CD4+ T cells preceded sequencing in the ViraFEST assay. After about 10 days in culture, the CD4+ T cells were isolated. It was two doses of either the BNT162b2 or mRNA-1273 vaccine that participants received. The antigens these receptors bind are not known. The specimen was CD4+ T cells from PBMCs cultured with HCoV-NL63 spike peptides, collected after COVID-19 vaccination. The receptors derive from a human donor who received a COVID-19 vaccine. Some clones in this sample may be carry-over from other donors' samples.

V and J are TRBV19 and TRBJ1-1, with D unresolved. CDR3 length equals 14 residues. CDR1 is LNHDA and CDR2 is SQIVND in the germline V gene (reference sequence). V shed 7 bases and J shed 5 bases, with 17 bases lying between them. In DNA, the CDR3 is TGTGCCAGTACCCCACTGACAAGCGGGACTGAAGCTTTCTTT. This encodes CASTPLTSGTEAFF.

CDR3 sequence reads: CASSANSHEQYV. The CDR3 nucleotides read TGTGCCAGCAGTGCCAACAGCCACGAGCAGTACGTC. The chain couples TRBV2 to TRBJ2-7; no clear D. The CDR3 has 12 residues. The germline gives CDR1 SNHLY, CDR2 FYNNEI. The V gene lost 4 bases and the J gene lost 5 bases, with 9 bases spanning the gap.

The genes are TRBV3-1 (or the pseudogene TRBV3-2) and TRBJ2-3, with D maybe TRBD2 (6 bases). The CDR3 loop spans 16 amino acids. The germline gives CDR1 LGHDT, CDR2 YNNKEL (reference sequence). The germline V and J ends were trimmed by 4 bases and 4 bases, with 18 bases remaining between them. The CDR3 loop reads CASSRLVLSGSDTQYF. In DNA, the CDR3 is TGTGCCAGCAGCCGACTAGTCCTAAGTGGGTCAGATACGCAGTATTTT.

The J gene is TRBJ1-3, the V gene TRBV7-9, with 7 nucleotides matching TRBD1. The CDR3 loop spans 14 amino acids. Germline V lookup: CDR1 SEHNR, CDR2 FQNEAQ (reference sequence). V shed 6 bases, J shed 7 bases, and the junction held 9 bases outside the gene matches. The CDR3 region has the DNA TGTGCCAGCAGAGCAGCAGGGGGTCGGAACACCATATATTTT. Its protein is CASRAAGGRNTIYF. Complete variable domain (other parts from reference TRBV7-9 and TRBJ1-3): DTGVSQNPRHKITKRGQNVTFRCDPISEHNRLYWYRQTLGQGPEFLTYFQNEAQLEKSRLLSDRFSAERPKGSFSTLEIQRTEQGDSAMYLCASRAAGGRNTIYFGEGSWLTVV.

This chain links TRBV9 with TRBJ2-3, with 10 bases that match TRBD2. The CDR3 consists of 15 residues. After removal of 5 bases from V and 4 bases from J, the junction contained 7 bases not matched to a gene. Germline loops: CDR1 SGDLS, CDR2 YYNGEE. In DNA, the CDR3 is TGTGCCAGCAGTATACTAGCGGGGATCGCAGATACGCAGTATTTT. Translated, it gives CASSILAGIADTQYF.

In its sample, this clone was seen a few times. The chain employs TRBV5-1 and TRBJ2-1, with 11 bases that match TRBD2. The CDR3 spans 14 residues. V gave up 3 bases and J gave up 5 bases; unmatched junction bases: 1. The germline V gene encodes CDR1 SGHRS and CDR2 YFSETQ. CDR3 loop: CASSSGLADNEQFF. CDR3 in DNA: TGCGCCAGCAGCTCGGGACTAGCGGACAATGAGCAGTTCTTC.

J is TRBJ2-5 and V is TRBV19; TRBD1 matches 7 bases. The V and J ends lost 6 bases and 1 base, in that order; junction bases with no gene match: 5. In germline, CDR1 is LNHDA, CDR2 SQIVND (reference sequence). This CDR3 spans 14 amino acids. Written as DNA, the CDR3 is TGTGCCAGTAGACCACAGGGGTTCCAAGAGACCCAGTACTTC. It codes for CASRPQGFQETQYF.

The chain employs TRBV6-1 and TRBJ1-2, with 9 bases that match TRBD1. J gave up 2 bases and V 1 base, and 2 bases lay outside the gene matches. This CDR3 contains 15 residues. Germline V gene data show CDR1 as MNHNS and CDR2 as SASEGT. CDR3 in amino acids: CASSEGQGGNYGYTF. The DNA for the CDR3 is TGTGCCAGCAGTGAAGGACAGGGGGGGAACTATGGCTACACCTTC.

The chain is built from TRBV12-3 or TRBV12-4 and TRBJ1-6, with D possibly TRBD1 on 6 matching bases. V gave up 7 bases and J gave up 10 bases, with 14 bases separating them. The CDR3 extends over 13 amino acids. CDR3 region: CASTTGSWSPLHF. The CDR3 DNA is TGTGCCAGCACTACAGGGTCCTGGTCACCCCTCCACTTT.

This chain uses TRBV6-6 with TRBJ1-1, with D possibly TRBD1 on 5 matching bases. The germline V gene encodes CDR1 MNHNY and CDR2 SVGAGI (reference sequence). The CDR3 runs to 17 residues. Trimming removed 5 bases from V and 3 bases from J, with 22 bases in between. The CDR3 DNA is TGTGCCAGCAGTCTAGGACCCGGTGGGGGAAGGGACACTGAAGCTTTCTTT. Its protein product is CASSLGPGGGRDTEAFF.

The sample holds one count of this clone. The CDR3 DNA reads TGTGCCAGCAGTGAAATCGGCGGGGGCTATGGCTACACCTTC. This sequence encodes CASSEIGGGYGYTF. This chain connects TRBV6-1 to TRBJ1-2; possible D gene TRBD1, 5 bases. CDR3 length: 14 residues. Germline loops: CDR1 MNHNS, CDR2 SASEGT. Trimming cost V 2 bases and J 4 bases, with 11 bases left between them.

The chain has TRBV5-1 and TRBJ2-3, with D perhaps given as TRBD1 or TRBD2 (5 bases each). CDR3 size: 14 residues. Deletions cut 6 bases from V and 3 bases from J, with 14 bases between. Germline V gives CDR1 SGHRS, CDR2 YFSETQ. Here the CDR3 DNA reads TGCGCCAGCACCCAGTCGAGGGGAACAGATACGCAGTATTTT. Protein: CASTQSRGTDTQYF.

The chain has TRBV2 and TRBJ1-5, with 10 bases aligning to TRBD1. Trimming took 5 bases from V and 0 from J; bases not matched to a gene: 4. Germline lookup yields CDR1 SNHLY and CDR2 FYNNEI. The CDR3 has 16 amino acids. The CDR3 DNA reads as TGTGCCAGCAGTCCGGACAGGGGGATTAGCAATCAGCCCCAGCATTTT. Protein sequence: CASSPDRGISNQPQHF.

The chain links TRBV3-1 (or the pseudogene TRBV3-2) to TRBJ1-5; tentative D call: TRBD1 (6 bases). The germline V gene has CDR1 LGHDT and CDR2 YNNKEL (reference sequence). CDR3 size: 14 residues. V gave up 5 bases and J gave up 4 bases, with 12 bases separating them. The CDR3 region is CASSSQGRNQPQHF. CDR3 coding DNA: TGTGCCAGCAGCAGTCAGGGGCGGAATCAGCCCCAGCATTTT.

The chain has TRBV19 and TRBJ1-4, with 8 bases that match TRBD1. V dropped 6 bases and J dropped 5; count of bases not matched to a gene: 2. Germline V CDR1 and CDR2: LNHDA, SQIVND (reference sequence). This CDR3 region has 13 residues. The CDR3 sequence: CASSNRGNEKLFF. DNA of the CDR3: TGTGCCAGTAGCAACAGGGGGAATGAAAAACTGTTTTTT.

The genes are TRBV6-1 and TRBJ2-3, with 9 bases identical to TRBD2. The CDR3 totals 16 residues. Germline loops: CDR1 MNHNS, CDR2 SASEGT. The V segment lost 4 bases and the J segment 2 bases; nucleotides outside the gene matches: 7. CDR3 in DNA: TGTGCCAGCAGTGTATCTAGCGGGGTAAACACAGATACGCAGTATTTT. It encodes CASSVSSGVNTDTQYF.

This clone appeared a few times. V and J are TRBV27 and TRBJ2-1, with D tentatively TRBD2 (6 bases). The CDR3 loop spans 16 amino acids. Trimming shortened V by 8 bases and J by 9 bases, and 26 bases separated the two germline ends. CDR1 is MNHEY, CDR2 SMNVEV, per germline (reference sequence). The CDR3 loop is CASYSIRDSKSGEQFF. As DNA, the CDR3 is TGTGCCAGCTATTCTATCCGGGACTCAAAGTCGGGTGAGCAGTTCTTC.

In DNA, the CDR3 is TGTGCCATTCCACCGGGACAGGGGACGTCAACTAATGAAAAACTGTTTTTT. The encoded protein is CAIPPGQGTSTNEKLFF. The rearrangement uses TRBV2 and TRBJ1-4, with 10 bases identical to TRBD1. CDR3 length: 17 residues. The trim removed 10 bases at V and 0 bases at J, leaving 11 bases unmatched. Germline V CDR1 and CDR2: SNHLY, FYNNEI.

This clone was detected a few times. This sequence joins TRBV19 and TRBJ1-5; D is uncertain. CDR1 is LNHDA and CDR2 is SQIVND in the germline V gene (reference sequence). This CDR3 is 12 amino acids long. Trimming took 3 bases from V and 5 from J, leaving 5 bases between them. CDR3 in DNA: TGTGCCAGTAGTATTTTAGATCAGCCCCAGCATTTT. Its translation: CASSILDQPQHF.

The chain combines TRBV28 with TRBJ1-2; the D gene is possibly TRBD1 (6 bases). Germline-derived CDR1 and CDR2 are MDHEN and SYDVKM. V lost 1 base and J 6 bases, leaving 6 bases between the germline ends. The CDR3 totals 12 residues. Here the CDR3 DNA reads TGTGCCAGCAGTTTATCAGGGGATGGCTACACCTTC. Its translation is CASSLSGDGYTF.

The V call is TRBV6-5, the J call TRBJ1-3, with unresolved D. V lost 6 bases to trimming and J lost 4 bases, with 10 bases between them. The CDR3 extends over 13 amino acids. Germline V CDR1 and CDR2: MNHEY, SVGAGI. The CDR3 sequence: CASRPASGNTIYF. The DNA of the CDR3 is TGTGCCAGCAGACCGGCGTCAGGAAACACCATATATTTT.

The chain has TRBV2 and TRBJ2-6; TRBD1 aligns across 8 bases. This CDR3 has 15 residues. The V gene end was trimmed by 8 bases and the J gene end by 0 bases; junction bases not matched to a gene: 3. Looked up from germline, CDR1 is SNHLY and CDR2 is FYNNEI. CDR3 residues: CASRGQGSGANVLTF. The CDR3 bases are TGTGCCAGCCGTGGACAGGGCTCTGGGGCCAACGTCCTGACTTTC.

The rearrangement uses TRBV6-6 and TRBJ2-1; a possible D gene is TRBD2 (5 bases). V was shortened by 6 bases and J by 4 bases, with 16 bases between the two germline ends. The CDR3 runs 15 residues. Germline V gives CDR1 MNHNY, CDR2 SVGAGI (reference sequence). CDR3 sequence: CASSPLSGNYNEQFF. CDR3 DNA: TGTGCCAGCAGCCCGTTGAGCGGAAATTACAATGAGCAGTTCTTC.